Below are 21 T cell receptor beta chains sequenced from a single sample in a study of T-cell memory formation after mild COVID-19. TCRdb ran MiXCR on the 5' RACE reads and lists one entry per CDR3 protein. The sample includes about 150,000 distinct CDR3 sequences, roughly a third of them seen just once. Specimen: PBMCs or a T cell subset sorted from them (not recorded which). Receptor source: an adult woman who had mild COVID-19 (a few samples of this study predate the infection). Cell type and time point are not known.

In this sample, this clonotype is medium-sized. DNA for the CDR3: TGTGCCAGCAGCTCCAGGGGCCCAGAGACCCAGTACTTC. Its protein is CASSSRGPETQYF. The genes are TRBV7-9 and TRBJ2-5, with D perhaps matching TRBD1 (6 bases). The ends were cut back, 4 bases at V and 4 bases at J, with 10 bases in the middle. The CDR3 spans 13 residues. CDR1 and CDR2 from the germline V gene are SEHNR and FQNEAQ (reference sequence).

The rearrangement joins TRBV10-3 to TRBJ1-1; D ambiguous. V dropped 2 bases and J dropped 9 bases, with 16 bases sitting between them. Germline CDR1 reads ENHRY; CDR2 reads SYGVKD. There are 14 residues in the CDR3. CDR3 coding DNA: TGTGCCATCAGTGAGATAGACGGTGGAGGTAAAGCTTTCTTT. Encoded protein: CAISEIDGGGKAFF.

The table lists this clonotype with a few counts. J is TRBJ2-2 and V is TRBV5-1, with 9 bases fitting TRBD1. Germline loops: CDR1 SGHRS, CDR2 YFSETQ. The CDR3 sequence is 15 residues long. The junction had 2 bases not matched to a gene; V was cut back by 2 bases and J by 3 bases. CDR3 region: CASSFRTGDTGELFF. The CDR3 bases are TGCGCCAGCAGCTTCAGGACAGGGGACACCGGGGAGCTGTTTTTT.

This clonotype showed up many times. The chain is built from TRBV2 and TRBJ1-4; 7 positions match TRBD1. CDR3 length: 15 amino acids. Germline-derived CDR1 and CDR2 are SNHLY and FYNNEI. J gave up 6 bases and V 3 bases, and 7 bases lay outside the gene matches. The CDR3 spells CASSDSGQRHEKLFF. In DNA, the CDR3 is TGTGCCAGCAGTGACTCGGGACAGAGGCATGAAAAACTGTTTTTT. Full variable domain (missing parts from reference TRBV2 and TRBJ1-4): EPEVTQTPSHQVTQMGQEVILRCVPISNHLYFYWYRQILGQKVEFLVSFYNNEISEKSEIFDDQFSVERPDGSNFTLKIRSTKLEDSAMYFCASSDSGQRHEKLFFGSGTQLSVL.

This chain uses TRBV14 with TRBJ2-7; D not resolved. CDR3 size: 15 residues. V was shortened by 4 bases and J by 0 bases, with 13 bases between the two germline ends. The germline CDR1 and CDR2 sequences are SGHDN and FVKESK. The CDR3 reads CASSLRLGYSYEQYF. In DNA, the CDR3 is TGTGCCAGCAGCCTTCGACTGGGATACTCCTACGAGCAGTACTTC.

The V and J genes are TRBV5-1 and TRBJ2-1; 7 bases fit TRBD2. Germline trimming cut 4 bases from V and 8 bases from J; bases unmatched to any gene: 9. CDR3 length: 14 residues. CDR1 and CDR2 from the germline V gene are SGHRS and YFSETQ. CDR3 DNA sequence: TGCGCCAGCAGCACTCGACTAGCTTTCGATGAGCAGTTCTTC. Amino acid sequence: CASSTRLAFDEQFF.

Only a few counts were recorded for this clonotype. The J gene is TRBJ2-7, the V gene TRBV18; 8 bases align to TRBD2. Trimming at V came to 2 bases and at J to 4 bases, leaving 10 bases not matched to a gene. The CDR3 is made up of 16 amino acids. The germline V gene encodes CDR1 KGHSH and CDR2 LQKENI. The CDR3 here is CASSPSGAGVKYEQYF. As DNA, the CDR3 is TGTGCCAGCTCACCATCGGGAGCGGGGGTGAAGTACGAGCAGTACTTC.

With regard to this clonotype: The junction departs from the called germline gene at one end, perhaps through a read error. The chain uses TRBV5-6 and TRBJ1-2, with D possibly being TRBD1 (5 bases). This CDR3 contains 15 residues. Germline V gene data show CDR1 as SGHDT and CDR2 as YYEEEE. In DNA form, the CDR3 reads TGTGCCAGCAGCTCCATTGGGGCAGGGAACTATGGCAACACCTTC. This codes for CASSSIGAGNYGNTF.

This clonotype was observed many times. V and J are TRBV12-3 or TRBV12-4 and TRBJ2-7, with D unresolved. V shed 6 bases and J shed 3 bases, with 9 bases lying between them. This CDR3 is built from 12 residues. The DNA for the CDR3 is TGTGCCAGCAGACGAGAGTTCTACGAGCAGTACTTC. This gives the protein CASRREFYEQYF.

There are a few counts of this clonotype. V usage is TRBV20-1 and J usage is TRBJ1-2; D gene ambiguous. The CDR3 is 13 amino acids. The germline gives CDR1 DFQATT, CDR2 SNEGSKA (reference sequence). V gave up 0 bases and J gave up 8 bases, with 13 bases separating them. The CDR3, as DNA: TGCAGTGCTAGAGATATCAGACCGGAGGGCTACACCTTC. The encoded protein is CSARDIRPEGYTF.

This clonotype was seen a handful of times. The chain joins TRBV6-6 to TRBJ2-7; TRBD1 matches 11 bases. The V gene's germline CDR1 is MNHNY and CDR2 SVGAGI (reference sequence). There are 14 residues in the CDR3. Unmatched junction bases numbered 6, after V lost 4 bases and J lost 7 bases. CDR3 sequence (DNA): TGTGCCAGCAGTTTTGGACAGGGGGCGGGAGAGCAGTACTTC. It codes for CASSFGQGAGEQYF.

The rearrangement uses TRBV7-9 and TRBJ2-3, with TRBD2 matching 10 bases. V trimming: 5 bases; J trimming: 4 bases; junction bases outside the gene matches: 6. The CDR3 extends over 15 amino acids. Germline assignment: CDR1 SEHNR and CDR2 FQNEAQ (reference sequence). Written as DNA, the CDR3 is TGTGCCAGCAGCCTCAGCGGGGGGGCGGCAGATACGCAGTATTTT. The encoded protein is CASSLSGGAADTQYF.

V gene TRBV27 combines with J gene TRBJ2-7, with D perhaps TRBD1 or TRBD2 (5 bases each). The CDR3 runs 14 residues. Trimming removed 5 bases at V and 4 bases at J, with 15 bases between. Per the germline V gene, CDR1 is MNHEY and CDR2 is SMNVEV (reference sequence). DNA of the CDR3: TGTGCCAGCAGTACCATCCAGGGACCTTACGAGCAGTACTTC. Amino acid sequence: CASSTIQGPYEQYF.

This chain uses TRBV7-2 with TRBJ2-1; 11 bases line up with TRBD2. Trimming cost V 5 bases and J 6 bases; bases outside gene matches: 12. The CDR3 contains 17 residues. The germline CDR1 and CDR2 sequences are SGHTA and FQGNSA. The CDR3 sequence is CASSQEIAGGGVNEQFF. Here the CDR3 DNA reads TGTGCCAGCAGCCAAGAAATAGCGGGAGGGGGAGTCAATGAGCAGTTCTTC. Full variable domain (rest looked up from reference TRBV7-2 and TRBJ2-1): GAGVSQSPSNKVTEKGKDVELRCDPISGHTALYWYRQSLGQGLEFLIYFQGNSAPDKSGLPSDRFSAERTGGSVSTLTIQRTQQEDSAVYLCASSQEIAGGGVNEQFFGPGTRLTVL.

The table lists this clonotype with a few counts. Relative to the germline gene, one junction end is altered; a read error may explain this. V gene TRBV4-2 combines with J gene TRBJ2-3; 13 bases are shared with TRBD2. In germline, CDR1 is LGHNA, CDR2 YNFKEQ. There are 15 residues in the CDR3. The CDR3 DNA reads TGTGCCAGCAGCCAAGATGAGACTAGCGGGAGGACCCTCCTATTT. Encoded protein: CASSQDETSGRTLLF.

This chain uses TRBV7-6 with TRBJ2-7; the D gene is possibly TRBD2 (6 bases). The CDR3 sequence is 14 residues long. V gave up 5 bases and J gave up 3 bases, with 14 bases separating them. Per germline, CDR1 SGHVS and CDR2 FNYEAQ. The DNA for the CDR3 is TGTGCCAGCAGCCCGGAGGGAGGAATCTACGAGCAGTACTTC. It encodes CASSPEGGIYEQYF.

This clonotype was detected a few times. The V and J genes are TRBV4-1 and TRBJ2-7; D is tentatively TRBD1 or TRBD2 (5 bases each). With 8 bases removed from V and 6 bases from J, the gap between germline ends came to 23 bases. Germline loops: CDR1 MGHRA, CDR2 YSYEKL. This CDR3 comprises 15 residues. The CDR3 sequence: CASGTLAGSWVEQYF. The CDR3 region has the DNA TGCGCCAGCGGAACCTTGGCAGGGAGTTGGGTCGAGCAGTACTTC.

The chain recombines TRBV4-3 with TRBJ2-3, with 9 bases that match TRBD2. Germline V lookup: CDR1 LGHNA, CDR2 YSLEER. J gave up 7 bases and V 1 base, and 6 bases lay outside the gene matches. The CDR3 is 15 residues long. The CDR3 nucleotides read TGCGCCAGCAGCCAAGCCCCTAGCGGGAAGAATACGCAGTATTTT. Amino acids: CASSQAPSGKNTQYF.

The rearrangement joins TRBV30 to TRBJ1-1; D is uncertain. V was trimmed by 1 base and J by 3 bases, leaving 18 bases between them. CDR1 and CDR2 from the germline V gene are GTSNPN and SVGIG (reference sequence). The CDR3 extends over 16 amino acids. CDR3 nucleotides: TGTGCCTGGAGTGCATCTCGAGTGGGGTTGCACACTGAAGCTTTCTTT. Translation: CAWSASRVGLHTEAFF. Supplemented by reference TRBV30 and TRBJ1-1, the full variable domain reads SQTIHQWPATLVQPVGSPLSLECTVEGTSNPNLYWYRQAAGRGLQLLFYSVGIGQISSEVPQNLSASRPQDRQFILSSKKLLLSDSGFYLCAWSASRVGLHTEAFFGQGTRLTVV.

The chain is built from TRBV21-1 and TRBJ2-1; the D call TRBD2 from the table was never checked on the DNA. TRBV21-1 is designated a pseudogene. The CDR3 extends over 13 amino acids. CDR3 sequence: CASGKEFGSEQFF. CDR3 nucleotides: TGTGCCAGCGGCAAAGAATTCGGGAGTGAGCAGTTCTTC.

The rearrangement joins TRBV15 to TRBJ2-7; no definite D call. The CDR3 has 16 amino acids. Germline CDR1 is LNHNV and CDR2 is YYDKDF (reference sequence). The V end was cut by 1 base, the J end by 0 bases, with 13 bases between. The CDR3 sequence is CATSRVFAASSYEQYF. CDR3 sequence (DNA): TGTGCCACCAGCAGAGTGTTTGCGGCTAGCTCCTACGAGCAGTACTTC.